This TCR beta chain was captured by sequencing in a study of shared T cell receptors in the human thymus. Clones were read by immunoSEQ multiplex PCR, and TCRdb kept only the in-frame ones, dropping some. The table has 500,000 to 750,000 clones, roughly 90% seen once. In addition, the sample was reused for a study of human thymus T cells. As reported in that work: Corrective cardiac operations yielded the resected thymus tissue.

The TCR sequence derives from a boy under two years old with a congenital heart defect. Material: thymocytes.

The CDR3 bases are TGTGCCAGCAGCTTATATACGGCTGCGTCAGTTAGCATGGGCGAGCAGTACTTC. Amino acids: CASSLYTAASVSMGEQYF. J is TRBJ2-7 and V is TRBV7-9, with D uncertain. Trimming took 2 bases from V and 6 from J, leaving 26 bases between them. Per the germline V gene, CDR1 is SEHNR and CDR2 is FQNEAQ (reference sequence). This CDR3 contains 18 residues.